This T cell receptor beta chain emerged from a study of OX40 agonist ivuxolimab in advanced cancers. Overall study results and limits: The work left the antigen specificity of expanded peripheral T cells undetermined.

Blood sampling was done at baseline, cycle 4 day 1, and cycle 7 day 1. This clone has just a few counts. Its antigen remains unidentified. The V end was cut by 4 bases, the J end by 6 bases, with 12 bases between. The CDR3 is 13 residues long. Germline CDR1 reads SGHNT; CDR2 reads YENEEA. The data were produced by immunoSEQ multiplex PCR, yet TCRdb's version contains in-frame clones alone and is incomplete. The table shows 65,000 or so clones, with 85% occurring only once. The chain links TRBV11-3 to TRBJ1-1, with D possibly TRBD1 on 5 matching bases. This sample comprised CD4+ or CD8+ T cells sorted from blood, obtained in a trial of the OX40 agonist ivuxolimab. This TCR was recovered from an adult with an advanced solid tumor such as melanoma, head and neck, liver or kidney cancer. The CDR3 DNA reads TGTGCCAGCAGCTCCCCCAGGGAGGCTGAAGCTTTCTTT. Translated, it gives CASSSPREAEAFF.